What follows is one T cell receptor (beta chain) and its context. Its antigen is currently not known. The record has no base qualities; no much larger clone is one base away. This entry belongs to a study of T-cell memory formation after mild COVID-19 (dated by TCRdb to the early 2020s). Broadly, across the study: TCR sequence clusters from the two donors were found to be largely donor specific. In a couple of donors, T-cell clones that expanded and contracted after mild COVID-19 were tracked by sequencing TCRalpha and TCRbeta repertoires over time. The cohort was made up of two young adult volunteers, one female and one male, who were previously healthy.

Trimming accounts for 1 base at V and 5 bases at J, while the number of junction bases matched to no gene is 5. There are 15 amino acids in the CDR3, from cysteine to phenylalanine inclusive. Kept here is only the CDR3 DNA, which spans 45 bases and is read in frame from base 1. CDR1 and CDR2 are read off the germline V gene as LGHNA and YSLEER. Sequencing relied on an Illumina NovaSeq 6000. TCRalpha and TCRbeta cDNA libraries were built by 5'RACE with constant-segment primers, adding sample barcodes and unique molecular identifiers. Trizol reagent was used to extract RNA from every sample. The libraries were amplified in two PCR steps, and the second step added a second sample barcode and Illumina TruSeq adapters. Sequencing of the libraries was done on an Illumina NovaSeq, producing 2 x 150 bp paired-end reads. Per the authors' processing: Demultiplexing of reads and collapsing into UMI-guided consensus sequences were performed with migec v1.2.7. With mixcr v2.1.11, UMI consensuses were aligned to TRA and TRB V and J templates and assembled into clonotypes. A clonotype was counted as expanded or contracted only if both edgeR and NoisET called the change significant, with noise models trained on biological replicates. For edgeR calls, the thresholds were a false discovery rate-adjusted p below 0.01 and a log2 fold-change of 1. As an exploratory analysis of dynamics, PCA with hierarchical clustering was applied to max-normalized trajectories of the 1000 most abundant clonotypes. The CD4 or CD8 phenotype of responding clones was assigned using the separately sequenced CD4+ and CD8+ repertoires. The public sequencing data were trimmed at Q25 with fastp and processed into clonotypes with MiXCR by TCRdb, which kept only in-frame beta chains. Records with the same CDR3 protein are collapsed into one entry carrying the most frequent genes and DNA. TCRdb's processing, not the authors', yielded these V and J calls. This sample has hundreds of thousands of distinct CDR3 sequences in its table, and under 30% of those were observed once. Together, the top ten hold roughly 13% of the sample.

PBMCs were isolated by Ficoll-Paque density gradient centrifugation. General study outcomes and caveats: Only two mild cases were covered in the study, and larger cohorts including severe cases with pre-infection samples were considered necessary. Some responding clones were detected in pre-infection memory, which suggested that pre-existing cross-reactive memory T cells had joined the SARS-CoV-2 response. Clones that contracted from day 15 to 85 showed balanced CD4/CD8 phenotypes, whereas a second wave of clones that expanded from day 15 to 37 leaned towards CD4+. Contracting CD4+ clones appeared mostly in the CM and EM memory subsets, whereas CD8+ clones were enriched in EMRA. SARS-CoV-2 specificity was not confirmed for the second-wave clones peaking on day 37.

Sequencing was done on a sample of PBMCs or a T cell subset sorted from them (not recorded which). The clonotype originates from an adult woman who had mild COVID-19 (a few samples of this study predate the infection). The sample titles of this study are shuffled in the database, so cell type and time point are left out; the donor was told from shared clones. The rearrangement combines TRBV4-3 with TRBJ2-7, and 10 bases in between align with TRBD2. In nucleotides, the sequence is TGCGCCAGCAGCCAAGTTCTAGCGGGAGTGAACGAGCAGTACTTC. Protein translation: CASSQVLAGVNEQYF.